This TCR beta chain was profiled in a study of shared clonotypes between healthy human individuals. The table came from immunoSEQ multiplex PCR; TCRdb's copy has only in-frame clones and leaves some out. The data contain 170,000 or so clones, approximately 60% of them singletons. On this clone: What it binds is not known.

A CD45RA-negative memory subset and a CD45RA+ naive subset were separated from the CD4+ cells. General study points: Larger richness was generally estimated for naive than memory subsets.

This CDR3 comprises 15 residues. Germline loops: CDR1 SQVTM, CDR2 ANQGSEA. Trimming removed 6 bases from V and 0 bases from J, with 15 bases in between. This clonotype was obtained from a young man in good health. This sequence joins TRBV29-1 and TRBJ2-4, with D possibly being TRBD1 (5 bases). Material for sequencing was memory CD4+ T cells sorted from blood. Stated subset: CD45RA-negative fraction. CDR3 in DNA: TGCAGCGTCGTCCGCAGGGCCCAAGCCAAAAACATTCAGTACTTC. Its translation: CSVVRRAQAKNIQYF.